This T cell receptor beta chain emerged from a study of T cells after yellow fever vaccination. Study findings and constraints: After the booster, 96% of CD4 and more than 75% of CD8 primary-response clones were re-detected.

CDR3 size: 14 residues. V lost 1 base to trimming and J lost 1 base, with 7 bases between them. Per the germline V gene, CDR1 is SGHTA and CDR2 is FQGTGA. This clonotype was seen many times. Its antigen is as yet unknown. Each CDR3 protein is one row after TCRdb ran MiXCR on the 5' RACE reads. The sample lists 300,000 or so distinct CDR3 sequences; 3% to 4.5% were seen once. The TCR originated in a man aged 18 to 30 who received the YFV17D yellow fever vaccine. This sample comprised PBMCs, obtained 5 days after the yellow fever booster vaccination. V usage is TRBV7-3 and J usage is TRBJ2-5; D is unclear. CDR3 in DNA: TGTGCCAGCAGCTTAATTCCCAGCCAAGAGACCCAGTACTTC. It yields the protein CASSLIPSQETQYF.